The T cell receptor beta chain described here comes from a study of preoperative IRX-2 immunotherapy in early breast cancer. There are 14 residues in the CDR3. Germline V lookup: CDR1 MGHDK, CDR2 SYGVNS. Trimming shortened V by 5 bases and J by 0 bases, and 9 bases separated the two germline ends. The treatment was: preoperative locoregional IRX-2 cytokine immunotherapy. This phase Ib study tested locoregional IRX-2 cytokine immunotherapy given before surgery. Libraries were prepared by immunoSEQ multiplex PCR; TCRdb keeps only in-frame clonotypes and omits some of them. Of about 98,000 clones in the sample, 86% were seen once.

V is TRBV25-1 and J is TRBJ2-3, with D perhaps TRBD2 (5 bases). The specimen was tumor tissue, collected after IRX-2 immunotherapy. The clonotype originates from a human donor with breast cancer. The CDR3 spells CASSTSGSTDTQYF. The CDR3 DNA follows: TGTGCCAGCAGTACCAGCGGCAGCACAGATACGCAGTATTTT. The full variable domain, its missing parts supplied by reference TRBV25-1 and TRBJ2-3, is EADIYQTPRYLVIGTGKKITLECSQTMGHDKMYWYQQDPGMELHLIHYSYGVNSTEKGDLSSESTVSRIRTEHFPLTLESARPSHTSQYLCASSTSGSTDTQYFGPGTRLTVL.